Listed here are 26 T cell receptor beta chains from one sample, sequenced in a study of beta chain features in type 1 diabetes. The sequenced template was cDNA made from the entire isolated RNA. TCRdb's copy holds only in-frame clones and misses some; the assay was immunoSEQ multiplex PCR. The sample shows approximately 400,000 clones, about 15% of them seen only once. Input material: naive CD4+ T cells from blood. Source of these receptors: a woman aged 18-30 years in good health.

The gene calls are TRBV7-2 and TRBJ2-7, with TRBD2 identical over 11 bases. With 8 bases clipped from V and 2 bases from J, the junction kept 5 bases outside the gene matches. From germline, CDR1 is SGHTA and CDR2 FQGNSA. The CDR3 is 14 residues long. The CDR3 here is CASGYSGRAYEQYF. The CDR3, as DNA: TGTGCCAGCGGCTATAGCGGGAGGGCCTACGAGCAGTACTTC.

The table lists this clone with a few counts. The chain carries TRBV13 and TRBJ2-7; 9 bases are a match to TRBD2. Germline V CDR1 and CDR2: PRHDT, FYEKMQ (reference sequence). J was trimmed by 4 bases and V by 7 bases; bases with no gene match: 8. CDR3 length equals 14 residues. The CDR3 loop reads CASMGLAERYEQYF. The CDR3 DNA is TGTGCCAGCATGGGACTAGCAGAACGGTACGAGCAGTACTTC.

This clone showed up just a few times. The chain has TRBV7-3 and TRBJ2-3; 9 nucleotides line up with TRBD2. V shed 1 base and J 3 bases; nucleotides not matched to a gene: 5. Germline V CDR1 and CDR2: SGHTA, FQGTGA. The CDR3 loop spans 16 amino acids. In DNA form, the CDR3 reads TGTGCCAGCAGCTTAAGGCTAGCGGGATTGACAGATACGCAGTATTTT. The encoded protein is CASSLRLAGLTDTQYF.

The rearrangement joins TRBV5-4 to TRBJ2-7, with a weak D call TRBD2 (6 bases). CDR3 length: 15 residues. The V end lost 1 base, the J end lost 2 bases, and 13 bases lay between the germline ends. The V gene's germline CDR1 is SGHNT and CDR2 YYREEE (reference sequence). The CDR3 nucleotides are TGTGCCAGCAGCTTGTGGGACTCCGTCCCCTACGAGCAGTACTTC. As protein: CASSLWDSVPYEQYF.

This clone came up a few times. The sample has other DNA sequences that encode this CDR3 too. V gene TRBV29-1 combines with J gene TRBJ1-1; D remains unclear. V was shortened by 2 bases and J by 0 bases, with 7 bases between the two germline ends. The CDR3 runs to 13 residues. Germline-derived CDR1 and CDR2 are SQVTM and ANQGSEA. The CDR3 nucleotides are TGCAGCGTTGAACGGCGGTTGAACACTGAAGCTTTCTTT. Translating it yields CSVERRLNTEAFF.

The chain recombines TRBV29-1 with TRBJ2-7; the D gene is possibly TRBD2 (5 bases). Germline CDR1 reads SQVTM; CDR2 reads ANQGSEA. The CDR3 length is 15 residues. The V gene lost 5 bases and the J gene lost 1 base, with 18 bases spanning the gap. Here the CDR3 reads CSVSLGNVGSYEQYF. The CDR3 region has the DNA TGCAGCGTTAGTCTCGGGAACGTTGGTTCCTACGAGCAGTACTTC.

Regarding this clone: Its ends do not fully match the called genes, so a read error is possible. The chain employs TRBV7-7 and TRBJ2-5; weak D call: TRBD1 (6 bases). This CDR3 comprises 13 residues. The V gene's germline CDR1 is SSHAT and CDR2 FNYEAQ (reference sequence). CDR3 sequence (DNA): TGTGCTAGCAGCTCAGGGGTACGAGAGACCCAGTACTTC. The encoded protein is CASSSGVRETQYF.

There are a few counts of this clone. This chain links TRBV10-3 with TRBJ2-1; 7 positions agree with TRBD2. This CDR3 has 15 amino acids. Trimming took 6 bases from V and 0 from J; bases not matched to a gene: 5. Germline V gene lookup returns CDR1 ENHRY and CDR2 SYGVKD. The CDR3: CAISILATSYNEQFF. In DNA, the CDR3 is TGTGCCATCAGCATACTAGCGACCTCCTACAATGAGCAGTTCTTC.

This clone appeared a few times. V and J are TRBV29-1 and TRBJ2-7, with 12 nucleotides matching TRBD2. With V trimmed by 7 bases and J by 3 bases, 7 bases remained unmatched. This CDR3 is built from 14 residues. The germline V gene encodes CDR1 SQVTM and CDR2 ANQGSEA. CDR3 in amino acids: CSALGLAGVYEQYF. The CDR3, as DNA: TGCAGCGCCTTGGGACTAGCGGGTGTCTACGAGCAGTACTTC.

The V gene is TRBV6-4, the J gene TRBJ1-5; D is unclear. CDR1 and CDR2 (germline): MRHNA, SNTAGT. The CDR3 contains 13 residues. Trimming left V 3 bases short and J 1 base short, with 4 bases between. DNA for the CDR3: TGTGCCAGCAGTGAACAGAGCAATCAGCCCCAGCATTTT. Residues: CASSEQSNQPQHF.

This clone came up a few times. This sequence joins TRBV7-3 and TRBJ2-1; 10 positions match TRBD2. The CDR3 loop spans 15 amino acids. Germline V gene data show CDR1 as SGHTA and CDR2 as FQGTGA. V shed 5 bases and J 5 bases; nucleotides not matched to a gene: 6. The CDR3 DNA reads as TGTGCCAGCAGCAGAAGGACTAGCGGTAACAATGAGCAGTTCTTC. Translated, it gives CASSRRTSGNNEQFF.

This rearrangement joins TRBV28 to TRBJ2-7, with 8 bases identical to TRBD1. Per germline, CDR1 MDHEN and CDR2 SYDVKM. With V trimmed by 2 bases and J by 3 bases, 6 bases remained unmatched. This CDR3 spans 15 amino acids. DNA of the CDR3: TGTGCCAGCAGTTTAACTGGACAGGGTCACTACGAGCAGTACTTC. This codes for CASSLTGQGHYEQYF.

In this sample, this clone turned up a few times. This chain links TRBV5-1 with TRBJ2-6; 8 positions agree with TRBD1. Germline CDR1 reads SGHRS; CDR2 reads YFSETQ. The CDR3 loop spans 16 amino acids. J gave up 2 bases and V 5 bases, and 6 bases lay outside the gene matches. CDR3 nucleotides: TGCGCCAGCAGTCGGACAGGGAAGGCTGGGGCCAACGTCCTGACTTTC. Protein: CASSRTGKAGANVLTF.

This clone has a handful of counts. The chain combines TRBV6-6 with TRBJ2-1; D may be TRBD1 (5 bases). Trimming left V 7 bases short and J 4 bases short, with 14 bases between. This CDR3 has 14 amino acids. Per the germline V gene, CDR1 is MNHNY and CDR2 is SVGAGI (reference sequence). CDR3 nucleotide sequence: TGTGCCAGCATCGACAGCAGACTGTACAATGAGCAGTTCTTC. It yields the protein CASIDSRLYNEQFF.

J is TRBJ2-1 and V is TRBV4-2; the match to TRBD2 covers 9 bases. The junction had 8 bases not matched to a gene; V was cut back by 9 bases and J by 8 bases. The CDR3 spans 13 residues. Germline V gene data show CDR1 as LGHNA and CDR2 as YNFKEQ. The CDR3 region has the DNA TGTGCCAGTCTAGCGGGACCCTATCATGAGCAGTTCTTC. Protein product: CASLAGPYHEQFF.

This clone came up a few times. The chain recombines TRBV4-1 with TRBJ2-5; possibly TRBD1 for D (6 bases). CDR1 and CDR2 from the germline V gene are MGHRA and YSYEKL. Deletions cut 1 base from V and 4 bases from J, with 13 bases between. This CDR3 is built from 15 residues. The CDR3 DNA reads TGCGCCAGCAGCCAAGGGGACACGAATAGAGAGACCCAGTACTTC. It yields the protein CASSQGDTNRETQYF.

V gene TRBV19 combines with J gene TRBJ2-7, with 7 bases lining up with TRBD1. Trimming cost V 3 bases and J 3 bases; bases outside gene matches: 26. The germline V gene has CDR1 LNHDA and CDR2 SQIVND (reference sequence). CDR3 size: 21 residues. The CDR3, as DNA: TGTGCCAGTAGTATGACTGGACAGGCCCCGTTTCTGGGTTCGCCGAACTACGAGCAGTACTTC. Translation gives CASSMTGQAPFLGSPNYEQYF.

The V gene is TRBV28, the J gene TRBJ2-7; D is possibly TRBD1 (5 bases). The CDR3 extends over 14 amino acids. Looked up from germline, CDR1 is MDHEN and CDR2 is SYDVKM. V dropped 5 bases and J dropped 1 base, with 12 bases sitting between them. This CDR3 reads CASSTQDKSYEQYF. The CDR3 DNA reads TGTGCCAGCAGTACTCAGGACAAATCCTACGAGCAGTACTTC.

In its sample, this clone was seen a few times. The rearrangement links TRBV2 to TRBJ1-2, with D hard to call. CDR1 and CDR2 (germline): SNHLY, FYNNEI. CDR3 length: 12 amino acids. Trimming cost V 7 bases and J 5 bases, with 11 bases left between them. The CDR3 DNA reads as TGTGCCAGCAAATCAACAGTTTATGGCTACACCTTC. The encoded protein is CASKSTVYGYTF.

V gene TRBV29-1 combines with J gene TRBJ2-1, with D unclear. CDR1 SQVTM and CDR2 ANQGSEA come from the germline V gene. The CDR3 loop spans 15 amino acids. The germline V and J ends were trimmed by 6 bases and 9 bases, with 24 bases remaining between them. The chain's CDR3 is CSVYLVGSSHAEQFF. The CDR3 bases are TGCAGCGTATATCTTGTTGGTAGTTCGCATGCTGAGCAGTTCTTC.

The V call is TRBV19, the J call TRBJ2-6; 8 bases are a match to TRBD1. CDR3 length: 17 residues. V lost 6 bases, J lost 0 bases, and 7 bases stayed unmatched. CDR1 is LNHDA and CDR2 is SQIVND in the germline V gene (reference sequence). CDR3 amino acids: CASSTITGGSGANVLTF. CDR3 DNA sequence: TGTGCCAGTAGCACCATAACAGGGGGCTCTGGGGCCAACGTCCTGACTTTC.

The genes are TRBV19 and TRBJ1-4; 8 bases fit TRBD1. Trimming cost V 7 bases and J 7 bases; bases outside gene matches: 11. The CDR3 contains 15 residues. CDR1 LNHDA and CDR2 SQIVND come from the germline V gene (reference sequence). CDR3 bases: TGTGCCAGTACCACATCAGGGGGCAGCGGTGAAAAACTGTTTTTT. This gives the protein CASTTSGGSGEKLFF.

This clone has more than one count but fewer than ten. The gene calls are TRBV5-4 and TRBJ2-2, with TRBD2 identical over 9 bases. The CDR3 spans 15 residues. Per germline, CDR1 SGHNT and CDR2 YYREEE (reference sequence). V lost 1 base and J lost 7; bases outside the gene matches: 5. CDR3 DNA sequence: TGTGCCAGCAGCTTGAGCGCGGGAGGGATCGGGGAGCTGTTTTTT. It translates to CASSLSAGGIGELFF. Together with reference TRBV5-4 and TRBJ2-2, the CDR3 gives the full variable domain: ETGVTQSPTHLIKTRGQQVTLRCSSQSGHNTVSWYQQALGQGPQFIFQYYREEENGRGNFPPRFSGLQFPNYSSELNVNALELDDSALYLCASSLSAGGIGELFFGEGSRLTVL.

This clone was seen a few times. The chain employs TRBV5-1 and TRBJ1-2, with TRBD1 matching 7 bases. CDR3 length: 13 amino acids. Germline assignment: CDR1 SGHRS and CDR2 YFSETQ. The J segment lost 9 bases and the V segment lost 4 bases, leaving 9 bases of the junction unmatched. The chain's CDR3 is CASSPDRAFSYTF. CDR3 sequence (DNA): TGCGCCAGCAGCCCCGACAGGGCATTCAGCTACACCTTC.

The chain couples TRBV7-9 to TRBJ1-5; possibly TRBD1 for D (6 bases). V dropped 5 bases and J dropped 4 bases, with 12 bases sitting between them. The CDR3 has 14 residues. Germline V lookup: CDR1 SEHNR, CDR2 FQNEAQ (reference sequence). The CDR3 loop is CASSGGPGNQPQHF. DNA of the CDR3: TGTGCCAGCAGCGGGGGCCCAGGGAATCAGCCCCAGCATTTT. Looking up the rest from reference TRBV7-9 and TRBJ1-5 gives the full variable domain: DTGVSQNPRHKITKRGQNVTFRCDPISEHNRLYWYRQTLGQGPEFLTYFQNEAQLEKSRLLSDRFSAERPKGSFSTLEIQRTEQGDSAMYLCASSGGPGNQPQHFGDGTRLSIL.

This clone was observed a handful of times. The chain carries TRBV29-1 and TRBJ2-1; a weak D match, TRBD2 (5 bases). The V gene lost 7 bases and the J gene lost 8 bases, with 15 bases spanning the gap. Germline CDR1 and CDR2: SQVTM and ANQGSEA. This CDR3 contains 12 residues. The CDR3 DNA reads TGCAGCGCCTCGAGGACCGGGGATGAGCAGTTCTTC. Translated: CSASRTGDEQFF.